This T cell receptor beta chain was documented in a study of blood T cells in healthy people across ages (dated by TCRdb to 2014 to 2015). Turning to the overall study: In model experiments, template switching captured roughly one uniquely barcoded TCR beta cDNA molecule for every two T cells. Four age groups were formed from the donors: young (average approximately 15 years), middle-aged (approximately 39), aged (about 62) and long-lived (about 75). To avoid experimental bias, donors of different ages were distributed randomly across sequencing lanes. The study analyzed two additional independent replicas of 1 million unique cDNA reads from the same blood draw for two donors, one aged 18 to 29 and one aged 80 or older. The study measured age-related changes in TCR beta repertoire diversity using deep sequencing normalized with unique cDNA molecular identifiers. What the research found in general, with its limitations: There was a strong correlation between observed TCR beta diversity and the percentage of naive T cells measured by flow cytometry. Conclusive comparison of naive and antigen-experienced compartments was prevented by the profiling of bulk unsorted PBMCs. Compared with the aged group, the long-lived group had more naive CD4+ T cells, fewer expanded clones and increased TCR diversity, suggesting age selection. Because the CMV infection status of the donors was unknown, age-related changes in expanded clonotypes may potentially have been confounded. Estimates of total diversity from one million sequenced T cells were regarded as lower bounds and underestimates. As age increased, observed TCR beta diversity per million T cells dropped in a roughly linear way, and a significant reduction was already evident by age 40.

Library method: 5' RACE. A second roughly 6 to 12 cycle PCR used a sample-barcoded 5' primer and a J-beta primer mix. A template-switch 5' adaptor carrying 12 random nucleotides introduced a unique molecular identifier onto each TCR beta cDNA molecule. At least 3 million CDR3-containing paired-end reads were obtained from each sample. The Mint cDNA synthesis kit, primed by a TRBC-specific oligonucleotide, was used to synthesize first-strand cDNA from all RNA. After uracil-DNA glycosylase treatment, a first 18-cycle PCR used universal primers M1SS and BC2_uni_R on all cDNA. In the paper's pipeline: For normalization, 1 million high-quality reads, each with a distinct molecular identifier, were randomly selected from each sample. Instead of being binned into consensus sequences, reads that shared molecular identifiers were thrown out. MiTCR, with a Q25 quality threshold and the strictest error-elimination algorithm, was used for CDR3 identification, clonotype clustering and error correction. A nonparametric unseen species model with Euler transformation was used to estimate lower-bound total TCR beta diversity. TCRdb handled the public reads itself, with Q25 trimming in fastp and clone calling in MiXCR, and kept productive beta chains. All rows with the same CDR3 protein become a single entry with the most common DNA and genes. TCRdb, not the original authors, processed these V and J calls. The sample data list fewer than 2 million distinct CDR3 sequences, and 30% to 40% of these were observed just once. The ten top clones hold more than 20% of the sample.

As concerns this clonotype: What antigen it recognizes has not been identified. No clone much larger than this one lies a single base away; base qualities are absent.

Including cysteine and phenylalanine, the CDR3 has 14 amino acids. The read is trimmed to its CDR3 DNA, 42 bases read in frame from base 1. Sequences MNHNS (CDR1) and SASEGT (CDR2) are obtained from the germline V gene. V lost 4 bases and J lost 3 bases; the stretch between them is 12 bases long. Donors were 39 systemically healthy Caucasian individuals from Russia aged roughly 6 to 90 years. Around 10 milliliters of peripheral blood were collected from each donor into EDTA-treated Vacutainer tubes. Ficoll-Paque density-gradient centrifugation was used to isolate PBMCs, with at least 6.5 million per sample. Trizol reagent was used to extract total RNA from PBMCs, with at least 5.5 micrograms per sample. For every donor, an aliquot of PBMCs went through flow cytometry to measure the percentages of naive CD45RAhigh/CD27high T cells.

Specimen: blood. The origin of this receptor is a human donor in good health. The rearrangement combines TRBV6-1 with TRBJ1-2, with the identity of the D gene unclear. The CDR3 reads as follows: CASSARSVDYGYTF. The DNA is TGTGCCAGCAGTGCCCGGTCTGTCGACTATGGCTACACCTTC.